This T cell receptor beta chain was sequenced in a study of shared clonotypes between healthy human individuals. Study-wide context: The study used three CD4 naive, three CD4 memory, two CD8 naive and one CD8 memory plate per donor.

Trimming pared 7 bases from V and 4 bases from J, leaving 11 bases between. Germline V gene data show CDR1 as SNHLY and CDR2 as FYNNEI. This CDR3 comprises 13 residues. Into CD45RA+ naive and CD45RA-negative memory subsets, the CD4+ cells were split. Original handling: Owing to the provision of junction-only sequences devoid of quality scores by immunoSEQ, filtering differed. Here immunoSEQ multiplex PCR was the method, and the copy in TCRdb shows in-frame clones only, minus some. V and J calls and clone size are those listed in that table; D and trimming were worked out from the DNA. The sample has 550,000 to 850,000 clones, approximately 74% seen once.

This chain connects TRBV2 to TRBJ1-5; D ambiguous. This TCR was sampled from a woman under 40 in good health. The sequenced sample consisted of memory CD4+ T cells sorted from blood. Subset here: CD45RA-negative fraction. CDR3 in amino acids: CASNRERNQPQHF. The CDR3 nucleotides are TGTGCCAGCAATCGGGAGCGGAATCAGCCCCAGCATTTT.